This T cell receptor beta chain was identified in a study of PD-1 blockade in classical Hodgkin lymphoma. This clone occurred a few times. Relapse was seen in all patients after autologous stem cell transplantation, and brentuximab vedotin exposure was variable. Libraries were prepared by immunoSEQ multiplex PCR; TCRdb keeps only in-frame clonotypes and omits some of them. The table lists about 60,000 clones, roughly nine tenths of them singletons. The CDR3 spans 14 residues. Germline V gives CDR1 LNHNV, CDR2 YYDKDF (reference sequence). Trimming cost V 0 bases and J 7 bases, with 13 bases left between them.

This receptor was identified in a human donor with classical Hodgkin lymphoma. This specimen consisted of peripheral blood mononuclear cells (PBMCs), obtained at baseline. V is TRBV15 and J is TRBJ2-7, with a tentative D call TRBD2 (6 bases). The CDR3 loop is CATSRDGGGREQYF. CDR3 DNA: TGTGCCACCAGCAGAGATGGTGGAGGGAGGGAGCAGTACTTC.